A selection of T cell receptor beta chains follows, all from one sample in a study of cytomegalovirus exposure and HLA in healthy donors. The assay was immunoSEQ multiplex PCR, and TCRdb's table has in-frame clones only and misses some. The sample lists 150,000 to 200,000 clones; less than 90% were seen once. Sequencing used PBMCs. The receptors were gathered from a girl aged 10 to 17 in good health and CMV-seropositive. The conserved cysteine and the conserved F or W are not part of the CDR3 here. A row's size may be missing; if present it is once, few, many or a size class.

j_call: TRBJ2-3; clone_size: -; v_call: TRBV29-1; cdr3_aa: SVEKGLAGGRTDTQY
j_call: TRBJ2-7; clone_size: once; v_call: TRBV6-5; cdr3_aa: ASSYSKLAVYEQY
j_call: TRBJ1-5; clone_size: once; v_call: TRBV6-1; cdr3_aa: ASRSRGRGNQPQH
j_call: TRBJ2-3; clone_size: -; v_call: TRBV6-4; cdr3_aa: ASSPTREPTDTQY
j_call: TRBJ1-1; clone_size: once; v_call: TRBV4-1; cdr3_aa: ASSLDRDTEAF
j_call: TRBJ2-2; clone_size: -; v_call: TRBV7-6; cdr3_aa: ASSLRFNTGELF
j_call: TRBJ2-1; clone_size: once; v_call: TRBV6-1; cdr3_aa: ASSERGYNEQF
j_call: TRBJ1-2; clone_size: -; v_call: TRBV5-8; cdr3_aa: ASSFQGLGGYT
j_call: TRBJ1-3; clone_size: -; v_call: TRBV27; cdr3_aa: ASRETGFGNTIY
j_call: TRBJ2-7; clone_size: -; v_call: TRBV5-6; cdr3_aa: ASSFLGQGMGEQY
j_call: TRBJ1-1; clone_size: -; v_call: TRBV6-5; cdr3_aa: ASSYAGLLNTEAF
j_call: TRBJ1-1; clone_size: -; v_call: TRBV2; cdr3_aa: ASSALSEAF
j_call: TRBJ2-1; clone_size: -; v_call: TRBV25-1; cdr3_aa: ASTKAGPYNEQF
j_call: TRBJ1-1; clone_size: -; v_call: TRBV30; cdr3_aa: AWRWVPLERTEAF
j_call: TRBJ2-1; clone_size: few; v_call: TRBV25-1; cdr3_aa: ASSHTEKSYNEQF
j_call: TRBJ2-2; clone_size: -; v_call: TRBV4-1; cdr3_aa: AGSRILAVPGELF
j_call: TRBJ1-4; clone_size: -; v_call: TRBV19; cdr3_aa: ASSPGGGVEKLF
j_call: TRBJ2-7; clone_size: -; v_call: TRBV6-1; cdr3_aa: ASSALGWDSSHSYEQY
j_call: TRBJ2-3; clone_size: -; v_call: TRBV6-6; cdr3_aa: ASRGLATDTQY
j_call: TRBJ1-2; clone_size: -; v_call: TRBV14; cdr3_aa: ASSHGAYGYT
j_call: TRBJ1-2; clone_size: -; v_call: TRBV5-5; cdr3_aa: ASSSETTTNYGYT
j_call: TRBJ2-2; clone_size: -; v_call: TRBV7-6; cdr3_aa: ASSRRDSNTGELF
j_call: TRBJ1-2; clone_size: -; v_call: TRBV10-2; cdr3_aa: ASRGQGIYNYGYT
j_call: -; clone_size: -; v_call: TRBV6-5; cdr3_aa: ASSYSWGGGHEQY
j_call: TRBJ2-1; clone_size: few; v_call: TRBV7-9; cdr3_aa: ASSKRLAGYEQF
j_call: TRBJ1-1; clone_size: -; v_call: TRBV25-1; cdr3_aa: ASSESGRGMNTEAF
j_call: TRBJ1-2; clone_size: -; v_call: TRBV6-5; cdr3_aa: ASRRQLDGYT
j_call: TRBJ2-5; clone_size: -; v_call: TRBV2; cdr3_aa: ASNIEETQY
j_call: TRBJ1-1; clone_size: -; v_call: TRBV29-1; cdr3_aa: SVRTVVAKNTEAF
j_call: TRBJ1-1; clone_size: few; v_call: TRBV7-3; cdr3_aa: ASSLRATGISNTEAF
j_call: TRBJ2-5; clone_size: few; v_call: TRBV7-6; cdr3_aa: ASSLESSVGETQY
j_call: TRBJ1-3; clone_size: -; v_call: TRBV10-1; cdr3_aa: ASTKRGTGGSAGNTIY
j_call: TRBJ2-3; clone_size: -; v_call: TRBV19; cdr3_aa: ASRRDRPPDTQY
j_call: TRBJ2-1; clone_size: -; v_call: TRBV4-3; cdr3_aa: ASSQELAGGLNEQF
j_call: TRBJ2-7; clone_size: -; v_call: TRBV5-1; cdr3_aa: ASSKDNYEQY
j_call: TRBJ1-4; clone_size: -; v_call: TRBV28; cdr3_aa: ASSFGGGEKLF
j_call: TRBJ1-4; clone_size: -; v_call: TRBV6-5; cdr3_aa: ASSFGDRDNEKLF